The 5 T cell receptor beta chains below come from one sample, sequenced in a study of cytomegalovirus exposure and HLA in healthy donors. Some clones are missing from TCRdb's copy, which holds only in-frame ones; the method was immunoSEQ multiplex PCR. The table shows about 200,000 clones, with roughly 83% occurring only once. Source material: PBMCs. All receptors derive from a woman aged 18-29 years in good health and CMV-seronegative.

CDR3 residues: CASRDFNEQFF. The DNA of the CDR3 is TGCGCCAGCAGGGACTTCAATGAGCAGTTCTTC. The rearrangement joins TRBV5-1 to TRBJ2-1, with D possibly TRBD2 on 5 matching bases. V was pared by 5 bases and J by 6 bases, with 6 bases between. The CDR3 is 11 residues long. Germline CDR1 reads SGHRS; CDR2 reads YFSETQ.

The chain couples TRBV4-1 to TRBJ1-2; 7 bases are shared with TRBD1. The CDR3 extends over 22 amino acids. The V and J ends lost 0 bases and 0 bases, in that order; junction bases with no gene match: 22. In germline, CDR1 is MGHRA, CDR2 YSYEKL. The CDR3 DNA reads as TGCGCCAGCAGCCAAGATAGGTCTACAGGGGCGAGGGGGTTTAAAGCTAACTATGGCTACACCTTC. It yields the protein CASSQDRSTGARGFKANYGYTF.

The rearrangement uses TRBV28 and TRBJ1-5; a weak D match, TRBD1 (6 bases). Trimming left V 11 bases short and J 6 bases short, with 14 bases between. CDR3 length: 12 amino acids. Germline loops: CDR1 MDHEN, CDR2 SYDVKM. CDR3 sequence (DNA): TGTGCCGGCCAGAGGGGGATTCAGCCCCAGCATTTT. It specifies CAGQRGIQPQHF. Full variable domain (remainder filled in from reference TRBV28 and TRBJ1-5): DVKVTQSSRYLVKRTGEKVFLECVQDMDHENMFWYRQDPGLGLRLIYFSYDVKMKEKGDIPEGYSVSREKKERFSLILESASTNQTSMYLCAGQRGIQPQHFGDGTRLSIL.

The chain has TRBV11-2 and TRBJ2-7; the D call may be TRBD1 or TRBD2 (5 bases each). With 0 bases removed from V and 0 bases from J, the gap between germline ends came to 9 bases. The CDR3 consists of 15 residues. The germline CDR1 and CDR2 sequences are SGHAT and FQNNGV. The CDR3 nucleotides are TGTGCCAGCAGCTTAGAAACGGGGCGCTCCTACGAGCAGTACTTC. Translating it yields CASSLETGRSYEQYF. Full variable domain (rest looked up from reference TRBV11-2 and TRBJ2-7): EAGVAQSPRYKIIEKRQSVAFWCNPISGHATLYWYQQILGQGPKLLIQFQNNGVVDDSQLPKDRFSAERLKGVDSTLKIQPAKLEDSAVYLCASSLETGRSYEQYFGPGTRLTVT.

The rearrangement joins TRBV28 to TRBJ1-2; D remains unclear. Germline V CDR1 and CDR2: MDHEN, SYDVKM. The CDR3 covers 12 residues. The V end was cut by 3 bases, the J end by 12 bases, with 14 bases between. CDR3 in amino acids: CASSLMPSRHTF. In DNA form, the CDR3 reads TGTGCCAGCAGTTTGATGCCATCAAGGCACACCTTC.